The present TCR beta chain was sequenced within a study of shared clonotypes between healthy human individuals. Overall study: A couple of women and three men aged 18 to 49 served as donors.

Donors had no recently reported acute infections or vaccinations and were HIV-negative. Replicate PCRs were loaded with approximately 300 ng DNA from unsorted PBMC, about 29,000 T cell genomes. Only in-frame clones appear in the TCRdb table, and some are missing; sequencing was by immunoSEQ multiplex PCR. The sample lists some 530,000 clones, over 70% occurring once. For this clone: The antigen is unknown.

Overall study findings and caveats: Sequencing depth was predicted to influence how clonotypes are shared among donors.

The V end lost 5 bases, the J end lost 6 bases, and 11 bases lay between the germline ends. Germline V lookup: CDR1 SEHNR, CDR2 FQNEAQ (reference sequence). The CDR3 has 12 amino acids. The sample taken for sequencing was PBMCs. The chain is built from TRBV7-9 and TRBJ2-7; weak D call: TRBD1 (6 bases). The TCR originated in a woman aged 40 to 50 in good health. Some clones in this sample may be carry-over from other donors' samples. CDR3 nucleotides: TGTGCCAGCAGCGTGGACAGCCTCGAGCAGTACTTC. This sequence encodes CASSVDSLEQYF.